This entry describes one T cell receptor (beta chain). V lost 5 bases and J 1 base, leaving 11 bases between the germline ends. In germline, CDR1 is SGHVS, CDR2 FNYEAQ. This CDR3 region has 15 residues. A J-beta primer mix and a sample-barcoded 5' primer were used in a second PCR of about 7 to 12 cycles. One entry per CDR3 protein results from TCRdb running MiXCR on the 5' RACE reads. The table shows about a million distinct CDR3 sequences, with roughly 47% occurring only once. The sample comes from a study of blood T cells in healthy people across ages. Across the whole study: Through template switching, about one barcoded beta molecule was captured per two T cells, as measured in model experiments.

The sample taken for sequencing was blood. The chain couples TRBV7-6 to TRBJ2-2; D gene unclear. The receptor's source is a woman in her fifties or sixties in good health. The CDR3 loop reads CASSNQRRNTGELFF. CDR3 coding DNA: TGTGCCAGCAGCAATCAAAGGCGGAACACCGGGGAGCTGTTTTTT. Complete variable domain (other parts from reference TRBV7-6 and TRBJ2-2): GAGVSQSPRYKVTKRGQDVALRCDPISGHVSLYWYRQALGQGPEFLTYFNYEAQQDKSGLPNDRFSAERPEGSISTLTIQRTEQRDSAMYRCASSNQRRNTGELFFGEGSRLTVL.